The 24 T cell receptor beta chains below all came from one sample that was sequenced in a study of T cell repertoires in cytomegalovirus infection. TCRdb ran MiXCR on the reads and lists one entry per CDR3 protein. The sample consists of 370,000 or so distinct CDR3 sequences, approximately 35% of them appearing once. These receptors have no identified antigens. Sequenced material: cultured PBMCs, taken from culture after CMV antigen stimulation. The receptors were gathered from a human donor in good health (CMV status not recorded). Some clones in this sample may be carry-over from other donors' samples.

The genes are TRBV28 and TRBJ1-5, with D possibly TRBD1 on 5 matching bases. The CDR3 contains 17 residues. Trimming took off 2 bases at V and 6 bases at J, with 20 bases between the two ends. Germline lookup yields CDR1 MDHEN and CDR2 SYDVKM. DNA of the CDR3: TGTGCCAGCAGTTTAAACGGCGGGACGAGTTTGGGTCAGCCCCAGCATTTT. It codes for CASSLNGGTSLGQPQHF.

In this sample, this clonotype turned up once. The V gene is TRBV2, the J gene TRBJ2-7, with a possible D match to TRBD2 (5 bases). Germline CDR1 is SNHLY and CDR2 is FYNNEI. This CDR3 comprises 12 residues. Trimming took off 7 bases at V and 3 bases at J, with 10 bases between the two ends. The CDR3 coding sequence is TGTGCCAGCAAGGGTAGCGTCTACGAGCAGTACTTC. It specifies CASKGSVYEQYF.

The chain is built from TRBV7-3 and TRBJ1-4; D gene unclear. Germline V gives CDR1 SGHTA, CDR2 FQGTGA. V dropped 5 bases and J dropped 7 bases, with 11 bases sitting between them. This CDR3 has 13 amino acids. The CDR3, as DNA: TGTGCCAGCAGCGCTAAACATGGTGAAAAACTGTTTTTT. This gives the protein CASSAKHGEKLFF.

This clonotype was counted ten times or more. The V call is TRBV7-2, the J call TRBJ1-3; D unresolved. There are 14 residues in the CDR3. Trimming pared 4 bases from V and 2 bases from J, leaving 9 bases between. Per germline, CDR1 SGHTA and CDR2 FQGNSA. CDR3 loop: CASSYLRAGNTIYF. Here the CDR3 DNA reads TGTGCCAGCAGCTACCTAAGGGCTGGAAACACCATATATTTT.

This clonotype was counted only a few times. The chain employs TRBV6-1 and TRBJ1-6; 9 bases agree with TRBD1. CDR3 size: 13 residues. Germline V gene sequence: CDR1 MNHNS, CDR2 SASEGT. V was pared by 6 bases and J by 10 bases, with 4 bases of the junction left unmatched. CDR3 DNA: TGTGCCAGCAGAGCCGGGACAGGGTCACCCCTCCACTTT. Its protein product is CASRAGTGSPLHF.

The J gene is TRBJ2-1, the V gene TRBV7-9; 12 bases match TRBD1. CDR1 is SEHNR and CDR2 is FQNEAQ in the germline V gene (reference sequence). J was trimmed by 0 bases and V by 5 bases; bases with no gene match: 17. The CDR3 runs to 21 residues. The DNA of the CDR3 is TGTGCCAGCAGCGCCCGCCGTTGGGGACAGGGGGCCTTCCTCTCCTACAATGAGCAGTTCTTC. It translates to CASSARRWGQGAFLSYNEQFF.

This clonotype has only a few counts. This rearrangement joins TRBV27 to TRBJ1-6; D might be TRBD1 (5 bases). The V end lost 2 bases, the J end lost 7 bases, and 6 bases lay between the germline ends. Looked up from germline, CDR1 is MNHEY and CDR2 is SMNVEV (reference sequence). This CDR3 is built from 13 residues. This CDR3 is CASSLGTNSPLHF. The CDR3 DNA follows: TGTGCCAGCAGTTTAGGGACCAATTCACCCCTCCACTTT.

The rearrangement links TRBV19 to TRBJ1-2, with TRBD1 as a possible D gene (5 bases). Deletions cut 1 base from V and 1 base from J, with 13 bases between. The CDR3 is 16 residues long. The V gene's germline CDR1 is LNHDA and CDR2 SQIVND (reference sequence). CDR3 sequence: CASSIVRASYNYGYTF. In DNA, the CDR3 is TGTGCCAGTAGTATAGTCAGGGCGTCGTATAACTATGGCTACACCTTC.

In its sample, this clonotype was seen a few times. The chain uses TRBV7-2 and TRBJ2-5, with 8 bases fitting TRBD2. The CDR3 loop spans 14 amino acids. Trimming cost V 5 bases and J 5 bases; bases outside gene matches: 7. Germline lookup yields CDR1 SGHTA and CDR2 FQGNSA. DNA of the CDR3: TGTGCCAGCAGCCTGAGCGGGAGACGGGAGACCCAGTACTTC. Its translation: CASSLSGRRETQYF.

This clonotype was seen a few times. V and J are TRBV6-5 and TRBJ2-3; no clear D gene. CDR3 length: 13 amino acids. The V gene's germline CDR1 is MNHEY and CDR2 SVGAGI. V dropped 1 base and J dropped 6 bases, with 8 bases sitting between them. CDR3 sequence (DNA): TGTGCCAGCAGTTACTTTCGGGCGGATACGCAGTATTTT. This encodes CASSYFRADTQYF.

CDR3 loop: CASSFSGHSYNEQFF. CDR3 nucleotides: TGTGCCAGCAGTTTCAGCGGGCACTCCTACAATGAGCAGTTCTTC. The gene calls are TRBV7-2 and TRBJ2-1, with D perhaps TRBD2 (6 bases). Trimming left V 6 bases short and J 0 bases short, with 12 bases between. This CDR3 is 15 amino acids long. CDR1 is SGHTA, CDR2 FQGNSA, per germline.

The gene calls are TRBV7-2 and TRBJ2-1; the D is unclear. This CDR3 spans 12 amino acids. V dropped 5 bases and J dropped 9 bases, with 11 bases sitting between them. Per the germline V gene, CDR1 is SGHTA and CDR2 is FQGNSA. The CDR3 nucleotides read TGTGCCAGCAGCCGACTTTTTCCTGAGCAGTTCTTC. Its translation is CASSRLFPEQFF.

The chain recombines TRBV5-4 with TRBJ2-1, with 11 bases aligning to TRBD2. J lost 4 bases, V lost 4 bases, and 7 bases had no gene match. The CDR3 loop spans 16 amino acids. Per germline, CDR1 SGHNT and CDR2 YYREEE (reference sequence). The CDR3 coding sequence is TGTGCCAGCAGCGTCCCAGGGACTAGCGGATACAATGAGCAGTTCTTC. It translates to CASSVPGTSGYNEQFF.

The chain has TRBV19 and TRBJ2-3; the match to TRBD2 covers 13 bases. The J segment lost 5 bases and the V segment lost 10 bases, leaving 6 bases of the junction unmatched. The CDR3 totals 14 residues. The V gene's germline CDR1 is LNHDA and CDR2 SQIVND (reference sequence). The CDR3 DNA reads TGTGCCACCCGGACTAGCGGGAGAGGAGATACGCAGTATTTT. Protein: CATRTSGRGDTQYF. The whole variable domain, filled in from reference TRBV19 and TRBJ2-3, reads DGGITQSPKYLFRKEGQNVTLSCEQNLNHDAMYWYRQDPGQGLRLIYYSQIVNDFQKGDIAEGYSVSREKKESFPLTVTSAQKNPTAFYLCATRTSGRGDTQYFGPGTRLTVL.

The J gene is TRBJ1-1, the V gene TRBV12-3 or TRBV12-4; a possible D gene is TRBD1 (5 bases). V lost 5 bases and J lost 4, with 14 bases in between. The CDR3 length is 14 residues. This CDR3 is CASSRGVFGTEAFF. As DNA, the CDR3 is TGTGCCAGCAGTAGAGGGGTTTTTGGCACTGAAGCTTTCTTT.

The chain combines TRBV25-1 with TRBJ2-3, with a weak D call TRBD2 (5 bases). V shed 6 bases and J shed 5 bases, with 9 bases lying between them. In germline, CDR1 is MGHDK, CDR2 SYGVNS. The CDR3 has 12 amino acids. CDR3 sequence (DNA): TGTGCCAGCAGCTATGCGGGAGATACGCAGTATTTT. Amino acid sequence: CASSYAGDTQYF.

DNA for the CDR3: TGTGCCAGCAGCCCGCAGGGGATTGATGAGCAGTTCTTC. Translation: CASSPQGIDEQFF. The chain is built from TRBV5-4 and TRBJ2-1; D might be TRBD1 (6 bases). Germline CDR1 reads SGHNT; CDR2 reads YYREEE (reference sequence). With 4 bases removed from V and 8 bases from J, the gap between germline ends came to 13 bases. This CDR3 has 13 amino acids.

This clonotype has only a few counts. The chain couples TRBV10-2 to TRBJ2-5; tentatively, D is TRBD2 (5 bases). The CDR3 is made up of 14 amino acids. Germline CDR1 WSHSY, CDR2 SAAADI. Trimming pared 2 bases from V and 7 bases from J, leaving 14 bases between. The CDR3 here is CASSELMDRGTQYF. The CDR3 nucleotides are TGCGCCAGCAGTGAGCTCATGGACCGGGGGACCCAGTACTTC.

This clonotype was picked up a small number of times. V and J are TRBV20-1 and TRBJ2-3; maybe TRBD1 (6 bases). Trimming removed 6 bases at V and 5 bases at J, with 12 bases between. Germline CDR1 and CDR2: DFQATT and SNEGSKA (reference sequence). The CDR3 length is 12 residues. CDR3 protein: CSAVQGRDTQYF. DNA of the CDR3: TGCAGTGCGGTTCAGGGGCGAGATACGCAGTATTTT.

This clonotype was seen ten or more times. CDR3 loop: CASTPSGLGSNEQFF. CDR3 bases: TGTGCCAGCACCCCCTCCGGACTAGGATCGAATGAGCAGTTCTTC. V gene TRBV6-1 combines with J gene TRBJ2-1; 7 positions match TRBD2. CDR3 length: 15 residues. Losses at the gene ends were 7 bases for V and 7 bases for J; bases not matched to a gene: 13. Germline-derived CDR1 and CDR2 are MNHNS and SASEGT.

J is TRBJ2-5 and V is TRBV2, with a weak D call TRBD1 (7 bases). CDR1 is SNHLY and CDR2 is FYNNEI in the germline V gene. There are 15 residues in the CDR3. Trimming pared 6 bases from V and 2 bases from J, leaving 16 bases between. The CDR3 protein is CASSQTRGEQETQYF. CDR3 nucleotides: TGTGCCAGCAGCCAAACCAGGGGGGAACAAGAGACCCAGTACTTC.

This clonotype was recorded many times. The genes are TRBV7-2 and TRBJ2-2; 8 bases agree with TRBD2. This CDR3 comprises 16 residues. J lost 4 bases, V lost 5 bases, and 9 bases had no gene match. Germline V gene sequence: CDR1 SGHTA, CDR2 FQGNSA. The CDR3 region is CASSPRAGVGTGELFF. In DNA form, the CDR3 reads TGTGCCAGCAGCCCCAGAGCGGGAGTTGGCACCGGGGAGCTGTTTTTT.

The rearrangement joins TRBV4-1 to TRBJ2-1; D uncertain. This CDR3 contains 11 residues. V was clipped by 5 bases and J by 8 bases, with 7 bases between them. Germline V CDR1 and CDR2: MGHRA, YSYEKL. CDR3: CASSGSDEQFF. CDR3 nucleotides: TGCGCCAGCAGCGGCAGCGATGAGCAGTTCTTC.

The chain uses TRBV7-9 and TRBJ1-5, with D hard to call. The germline CDR1 and CDR2 sequences are SEHNR and FQNEAQ (reference sequence). The CDR3 extends over 12 amino acids. Trimming took off 5 bases at V and 5 bases at J, with 7 bases between the two ends. This CDR3 is CASSLNDQPQHF. In DNA form, the CDR3 reads TGTGCCAGCAGCCTAAACGATCAGCCCCAGCATTTT.